This TCR beta chain comes out of a study of T-cell reconstitution after alpha-beta-depleted transplantation in children. The germline V gene has CDR1 ENHRY and CDR2 SYGVKD. Trimming left V 3 bases short and J 7 bases short, with 12 bases between. The CDR3 is made up of 13 amino acids. The library targeted TCRbeta and was prepared with unique molecular identifiers. TCRdb reprocessed the PCR reads via MiXCR and lists one record per CDR3 protein. The sample carries 600,000 to 700,000 distinct CDR3 sequences, roughly 14% recorded once. This clonotype has ten or more counts. The sample consisted of PBMCs, taken before TCRalphabeta/CD19-depleted stem cell transplant. The chain joins TRBV10-3 to TRBJ1-2; unclear D gene. The sequence came from a girl aged 2 to 9 with congenital amegakaryocytic thrombocytopenia, due to receive a stem cell transplant. CDR3 bases: TGTGCCATCAGTGATGAGCCTTTGGGTGGCTACACCTTC. Residues: CAISDEPLGGYTF.